This TCR beta chain was sequenced during a study of blood T cell repertoires in COVID-19. For the study at large: Specimens from acute and convalescent COVID-19 originated in the United States, Italy and Spain. Nucleic acid was either cDNA or gDNA, and it came from T cells, B-cell-depleted T cells, or PBMCs.

The J segment lost 1 base and the V segment lost 6 bases, leaving 5 bases of the junction unmatched. The CDR3 contains 14 residues. Per germline, CDR1 MDHEN and CDR2 SYDVKM. Authors' analysis steps: Estimated nucleated cell counts came from reference gene primer amplification. The repertoire was sequenced with immunoSEQ multiplex PCR; TCRdb's copy has only in-frame clones and lacks some. That table gives V, J and clone size, and the DNA gave D and trimming. The sample holds some 110,000 clones, roughly 80% seen once. The sample consisted of peripheral blood. The chain combines TRBV28 with TRBJ1-2, with 7 bases that match TRBD1. The source is a man aged 45-60 years with acute or convalescent COVID-19. CDR3 region: CASREWDSNYGYTF. CDR3 bases: TGTGCCAGCAGAGAATGGGACAGTAACTATGGCTACACCTTC.